Listed here is a single T cell receptor beta chain. Germline V CDR1 and CDR2: MNHEY, SMNVEV (reference sequence). The junction had 9 bases not matched to a gene; V was cut back by 4 bases and J by 7 bases. The CDR3 runs to 15 residues. The data derive from a study of blood T cell repertoires in COVID-19. The wider study: The analysed material was cDNA or gDNA that came from T cells, B-cell-depleted T cells, or PBMCs.

Per the study methods: It was from reference gene primer amplification that nucleated cell counts were estimated. Clones were sequenced by immunoSEQ multiplex PCR, and TCRdb holds only the in-frame ones, with some missing. That table is the source of V, J and clone size, and D and trimming were worked out from the DNA. The sample holds approximately 460,000 clones, 85% to 90% seen once. J is TRBJ1-2 and V is TRBV27; 10 positions agree with TRBD1. The sequencing sample was made of peripheral blood. The TCR originated in a man aged 18 to 30 with COVID-19, enrolled during active disease. CDR3 loop: CASSSQSGTGVGYTF. Written as DNA, the CDR3 is TGTGCCAGCAGTTCACAGTCCGGGACAGGGGTTGGCTACACCTTC.